What follows describes a single T cell receptor (beta chain). This entry is derived from a study of blood T cell repertoires in COVID-19. Study overall: The samples span acute and convalescent COVID-19 from the United States, Italy and Spain.

Authors' processing steps: Quantification of nucleated cells was approximated via reference gene primer amplification. Clones were read by immunoSEQ multiplex PCR, and TCRdb kept only the in-frame ones, dropping some. V and J calls and clone size follow that table, whereas D and trimming were derived from the DNA. This sample has 300,000 or so clones; over 75% occur once, and the top ten carry 0.9% to 1.2%. The sample consisted of PBMCs or T cells enriched from blood (not recorded which). This receptor was obtained from a woman in her twenties or thirties who had recovered from COVID-19.

The CDR3 spells CASSLGATGEAFF. CDR3 sequence (DNA): TGTGCCAGCAGCTTAGGGGCGACCGGTGAAGCTTTCTTT. The J gene is TRBJ1-1, the V gene TRBV28, with D perhaps matching TRBD1 (5 bases). CDR1 is MDHEN, CDR2 SYDVKM, per germline. The CDR3 is made up of 13 amino acids. Trimming cost V 6 bases and J 7 bases, with 15 bases left between them.